This TCR beta chain was recorded in a study of blood T cells in healthy people across ages. The CDR3 runs to 16 residues. Per germline, CDR1 MNHEY and CDR2 SMNVEV (reference sequence). The ends were cut back, 7 bases at V and 8 bases at J, with 25 bases in the middle. Sample-barcoded 5' priming and a J-beta primer mix drove a second PCR of roughly 7 to 11 cycles. MiXCR, run by TCRdb on the 5' RACE reads, gives a single entry per CDR3 protein. The sample records about 620,000 distinct CDR3 sequences, over 40% being singletons. Material: blood. The rearrangement uses TRBV27 and TRBJ2-3; maybe TRBD1 (6 bases). The clonotype comes from an elderly woman in good health. CDR3 DNA sequence: TGTGCCAGCACCCCCATCGGGTCAGGGGCTTTGGGTACGCAGTATTTT. Translating it yields CASTPIGSGALGTQYF.